The T cell receptor beta chain described here comes from a study of T cells in Graves' hyperthyroidism and ophthalmopathy. Findings and caveats of the study: Progression to ophthalmopathy was predicted a median of roughly 6.6 months early.

When ophthalmopathy did not progress within 18 months, Graves' hyperthyroidism was considered stable. This clonotype appeared many times. The antigen is unknown. The CDR3 consists of 14 residues. V was pared by 6 bases and J by 2 bases, with 13 bases between. Germline loops: CDR1 SGHRS, CDR2 YFSETQ. RNA transcripts gave rise to amplified TCR beta CDR3 regions. HTBI primers were used for first-round RT-PCR of the TCR CDR3. TCRdb reanalysed the multiplex PCR reads using MiXCR and keeps one entry per CDR3 protein. Here the sample spans roughly 660,000 distinct CDR3 sequences, roughly a sixth being singletons.

The origin of this receptor is a man aged 45-60 years with Graves' hyperthyroidism. Sequencing input: blood. This chain connects TRBV5-1 to TRBJ2-3; the D gene could be TRBD1 or TRBD2 (5 bases each). The CDR3 spells CASTLLGPTDTQYF. CDR3 DNA sequence: TGCGCCAGCACCTTACTGGGACCCACAGATACGCAGTATTTT.